One and the same sample provided the 5 T cell receptor beta chains below, sequenced in a study of immune characterization of retroperitoneal liposarcoma. TCRdb re-called the PCR reads through MiXCR, storing one row per CDR3 protein. The sample contains 1,000 to 1,500 distinct CDR3 sequences, over 35% of which appear only once. Sample: tumor tissue. All receptors come from a male donor with retroperitoneal liposarcoma.

The V and J genes are TRBV6-1 and TRBJ2-1; the match to TRBD2 covers 8 bases. Germline V CDR1 and CDR2: MNHNS, SASEGT. With 3 bases clipped from V and 9 bases from J, the junction kept 10 bases outside the gene matches. This CDR3 has 15 residues. The CDR3 here is CASSELGLEGGEQFF. The DNA for the CDR3 is TGTGCCAGCAGTGAGCTGGGACTAGAGGGGGGTGAGCAGTTCTTC.

This clonotype occurred a few times. V gene TRBV27 combines with J gene TRBJ2-1, with TRBD2 matching over 12 bases. This CDR3 has 16 amino acids. The V gene end was trimmed by 5 bases and the J gene end by 4 bases; junction bases not matched to a gene: 6. Germline V gives CDR1 MNHEY, CDR2 SMNVEV (reference sequence). CDR3 DNA sequence: TGTGCCAGCAGTACCGGACTAGCGGGAAGGTACAATGAGCAGTTCTTC. Translation: CASSTGLAGRYNEQFF.

The V and J genes are TRBV6-1 and TRBJ2-1, with a weak D call TRBD2 (5 bases). With 8 bases removed from V and 15 bases from J, the gap between germline ends came to 20 bases. The germline CDR1 and CDR2 sequences are MNHNS and SASEGT. There are 12 residues in the CDR3. CDR3 coding DNA: TGTGCCAGCGGCCCGGCTGGGGAGCTACCGTTCTTC. Translated, it gives CASGPAGELPFF.

V and J are TRBV25-1 and TRBJ2-1; D may be TRBD1 or TRBD2 (5 bases each). With the DNA end fitting TRBJ2-7 better, the J assignment may be wrong. The CDR3 has 15 residues. Germline V gene data show CDR1 as MGHDK and CDR2 as SYGVNS. CDR3 loop: CASGSTTGPLYEQYF. The CDR3 nucleotides are TGTGCCAGCGGCTCGACAACGGGGCCACTCTACGAGCAGTACTTC.

The CDR3 is CASSPSRVREQYF. CDR3 coding DNA: TGTGCCAGCAGTCCCTCTAGGGTTCGTGAGCAGTACTTC. V usage is TRBV12-3 or TRBV12-4 and J usage is TRBJ2-4; no definite D call. The CDR3 is 13 amino acids. Trimming stripped 5 bases from V and 13 bases from J, with 18 bases between.